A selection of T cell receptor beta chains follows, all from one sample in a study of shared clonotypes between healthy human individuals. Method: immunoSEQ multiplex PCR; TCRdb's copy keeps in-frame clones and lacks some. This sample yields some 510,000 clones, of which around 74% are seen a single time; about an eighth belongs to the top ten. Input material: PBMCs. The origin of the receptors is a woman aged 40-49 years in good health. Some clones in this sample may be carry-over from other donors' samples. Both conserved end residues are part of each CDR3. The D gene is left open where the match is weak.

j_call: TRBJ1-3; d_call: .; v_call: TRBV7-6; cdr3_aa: CASSYRTGAAGNTIYF
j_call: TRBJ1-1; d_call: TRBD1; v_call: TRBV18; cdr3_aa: CASSPNRGHTEAFF
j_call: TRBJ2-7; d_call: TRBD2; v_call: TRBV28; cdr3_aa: CASSPGLAGVSYEQYF
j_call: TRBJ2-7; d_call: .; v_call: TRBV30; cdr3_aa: CACTGGVSYEQYF
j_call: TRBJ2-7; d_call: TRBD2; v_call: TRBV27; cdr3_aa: CASSLSHGGVEQYF
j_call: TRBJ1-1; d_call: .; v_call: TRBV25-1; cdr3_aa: CASSPVGGRWTEAFF
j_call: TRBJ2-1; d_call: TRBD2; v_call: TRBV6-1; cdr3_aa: CASRTGTRFSNEQFF
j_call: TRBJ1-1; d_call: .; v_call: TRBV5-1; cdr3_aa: CASSPLGNWDTEAFF
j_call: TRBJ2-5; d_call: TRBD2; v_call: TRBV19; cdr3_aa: CASSGSGSGETQYF
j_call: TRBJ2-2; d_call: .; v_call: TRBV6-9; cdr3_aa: CANRGQRNTGELFF
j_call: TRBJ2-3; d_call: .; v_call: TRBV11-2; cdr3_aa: CASSLDIATRNTQYF
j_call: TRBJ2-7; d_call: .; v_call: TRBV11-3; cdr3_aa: CASSLDGSTAEQYF
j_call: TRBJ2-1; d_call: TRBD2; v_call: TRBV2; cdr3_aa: CASNIRLAGNEQFF
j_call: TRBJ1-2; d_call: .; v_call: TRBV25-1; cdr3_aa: CASSESGLTPFYGYTF
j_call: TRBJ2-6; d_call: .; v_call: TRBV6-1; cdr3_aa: CASSEWGGRAGANVLTF
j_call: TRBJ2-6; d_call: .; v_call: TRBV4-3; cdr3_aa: CASSQDVVLGGGGANVLTF
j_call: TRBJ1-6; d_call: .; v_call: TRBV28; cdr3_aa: CASAPAGNSPLHF
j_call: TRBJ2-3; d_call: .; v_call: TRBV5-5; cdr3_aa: CASSSGRLAGGNTDTQYF
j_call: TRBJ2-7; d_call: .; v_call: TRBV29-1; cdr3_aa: CSVDYGYEQYF
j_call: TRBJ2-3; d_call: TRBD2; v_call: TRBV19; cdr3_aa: CASTSGRSADTQYF
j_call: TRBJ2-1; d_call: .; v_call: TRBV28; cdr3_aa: CASSLYDEQFF
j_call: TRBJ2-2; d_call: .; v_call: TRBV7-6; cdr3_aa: CASSSSLAGGELFF
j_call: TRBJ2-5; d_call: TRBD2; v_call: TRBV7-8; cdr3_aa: CASSLVPGLAGGPFRETQYF
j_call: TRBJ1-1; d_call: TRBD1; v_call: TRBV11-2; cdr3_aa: CASSRQGASTEAFF
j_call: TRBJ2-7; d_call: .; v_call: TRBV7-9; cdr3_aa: CASSLEMSVLSYEQYF
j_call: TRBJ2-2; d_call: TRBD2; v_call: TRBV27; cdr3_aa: CASSQASGSIGELFF
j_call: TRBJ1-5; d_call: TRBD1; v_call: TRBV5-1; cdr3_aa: CASSQTGGYNQPQHF
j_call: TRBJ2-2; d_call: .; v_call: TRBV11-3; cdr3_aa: CASSRGFANTGELFF
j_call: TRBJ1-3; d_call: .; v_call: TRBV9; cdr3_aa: CASSPRGSGNTIYF
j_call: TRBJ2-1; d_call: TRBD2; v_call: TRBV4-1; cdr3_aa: CASTPLAGGSNEQFF
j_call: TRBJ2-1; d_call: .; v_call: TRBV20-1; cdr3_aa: CSATGSGEQFF
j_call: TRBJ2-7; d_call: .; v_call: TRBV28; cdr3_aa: CASSLASAGSYEQYF
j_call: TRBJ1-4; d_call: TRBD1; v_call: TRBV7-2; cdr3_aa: CASSLGQGREKLFF
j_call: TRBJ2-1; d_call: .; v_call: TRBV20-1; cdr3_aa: CSASKGNEQFF
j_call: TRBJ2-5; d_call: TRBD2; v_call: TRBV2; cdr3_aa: CASSVGLAGTRETQYF